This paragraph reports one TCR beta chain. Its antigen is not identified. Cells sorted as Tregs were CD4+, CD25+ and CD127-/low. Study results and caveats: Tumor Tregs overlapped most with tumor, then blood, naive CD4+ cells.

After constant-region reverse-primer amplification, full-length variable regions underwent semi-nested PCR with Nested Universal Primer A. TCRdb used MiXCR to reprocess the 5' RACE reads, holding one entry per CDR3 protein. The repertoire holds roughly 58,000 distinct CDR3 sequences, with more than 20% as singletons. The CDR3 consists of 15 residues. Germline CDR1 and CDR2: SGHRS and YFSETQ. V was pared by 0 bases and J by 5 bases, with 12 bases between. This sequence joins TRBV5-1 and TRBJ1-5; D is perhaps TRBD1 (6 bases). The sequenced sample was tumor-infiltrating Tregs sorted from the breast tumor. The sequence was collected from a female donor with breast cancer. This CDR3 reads CASSLVGGGYQPQHF. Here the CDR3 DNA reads TGCGCCAGCAGCTTGGTGGGGGGCGGCTATCAGCCCCAGCATTTT.